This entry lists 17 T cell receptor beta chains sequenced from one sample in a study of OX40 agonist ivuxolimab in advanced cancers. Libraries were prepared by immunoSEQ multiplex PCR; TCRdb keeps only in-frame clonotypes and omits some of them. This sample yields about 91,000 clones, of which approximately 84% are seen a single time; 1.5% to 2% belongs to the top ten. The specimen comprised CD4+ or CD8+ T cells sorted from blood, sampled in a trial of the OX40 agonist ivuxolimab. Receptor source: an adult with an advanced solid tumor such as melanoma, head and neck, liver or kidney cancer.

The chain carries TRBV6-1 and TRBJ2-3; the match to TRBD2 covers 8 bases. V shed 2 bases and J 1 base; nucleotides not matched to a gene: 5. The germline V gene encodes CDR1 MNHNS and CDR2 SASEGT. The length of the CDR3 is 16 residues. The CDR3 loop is CASSEPAGGRTDTQYF. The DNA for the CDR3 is TGTGCCAGCAGTGAACCGGCGGGAGGTCGCACAGATACGCAGTATTTT.

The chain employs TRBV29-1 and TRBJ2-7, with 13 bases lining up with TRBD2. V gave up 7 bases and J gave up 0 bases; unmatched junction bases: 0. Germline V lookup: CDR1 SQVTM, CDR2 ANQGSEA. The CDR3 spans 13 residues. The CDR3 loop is CSGTSGGSYEQYF. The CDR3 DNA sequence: TGCAGCGGGACTAGCGGGGGCTCCTACGAGCAGTACTTC.

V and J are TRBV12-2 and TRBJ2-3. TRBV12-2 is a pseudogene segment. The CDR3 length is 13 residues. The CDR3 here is CASRLLWGDTQYF. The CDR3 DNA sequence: TGTGCAAGTCGCTTACTATGGGGAGATACGCAGTATTTT.

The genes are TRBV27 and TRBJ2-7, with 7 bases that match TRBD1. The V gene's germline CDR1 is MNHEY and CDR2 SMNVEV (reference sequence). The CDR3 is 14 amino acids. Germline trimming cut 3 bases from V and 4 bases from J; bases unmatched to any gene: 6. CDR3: CASSFGDRDYEQYF. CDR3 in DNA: TGTGCCAGCAGTTTTGGAGACAGGGATTACGAGCAGTACTTC.

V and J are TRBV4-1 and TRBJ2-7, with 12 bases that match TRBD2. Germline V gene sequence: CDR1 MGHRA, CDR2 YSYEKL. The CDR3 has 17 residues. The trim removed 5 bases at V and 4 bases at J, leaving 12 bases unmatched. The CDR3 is CASSIGLAGILVYEQYF. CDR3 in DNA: TGCGCCAGCAGCATTGGACTAGCGGGAATTCTAGTATACGAGCAGTACTTC.

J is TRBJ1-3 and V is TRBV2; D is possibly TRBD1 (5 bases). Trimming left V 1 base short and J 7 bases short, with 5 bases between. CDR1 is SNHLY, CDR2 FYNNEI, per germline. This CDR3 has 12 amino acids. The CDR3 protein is CASSEGGNTIYF. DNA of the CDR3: TGTGCCAGCAGTGAAGGGGGGAACACCATATATTTT.

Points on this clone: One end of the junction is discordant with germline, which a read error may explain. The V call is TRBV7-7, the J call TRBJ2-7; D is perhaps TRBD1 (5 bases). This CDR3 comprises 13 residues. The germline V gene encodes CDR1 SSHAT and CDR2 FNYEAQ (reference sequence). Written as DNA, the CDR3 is TGTGCTAGCAGCTTAGGGGTCAGGGACGAGCAGTACTTC. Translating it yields CASSLGVRDEQYF.

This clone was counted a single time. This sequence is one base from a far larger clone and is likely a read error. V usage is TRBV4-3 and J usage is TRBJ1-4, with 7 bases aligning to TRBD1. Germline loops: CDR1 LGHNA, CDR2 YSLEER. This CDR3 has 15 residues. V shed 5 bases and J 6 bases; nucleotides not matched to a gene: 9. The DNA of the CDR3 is TGCGCCAGCAGCAGCAACAGGGGTATTGATGAAAAACTGTTTTTT. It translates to CASSSNRGIDEKLFF.

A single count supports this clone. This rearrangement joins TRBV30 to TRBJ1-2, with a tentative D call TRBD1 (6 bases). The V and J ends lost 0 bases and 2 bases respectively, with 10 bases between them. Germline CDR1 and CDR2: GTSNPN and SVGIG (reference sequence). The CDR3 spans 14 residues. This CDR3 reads CAWSVSGTNYGYTF. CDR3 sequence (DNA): TGTGCCTGGAGTGTGTCCGGGACAAACTATGGCTACACCTTC.

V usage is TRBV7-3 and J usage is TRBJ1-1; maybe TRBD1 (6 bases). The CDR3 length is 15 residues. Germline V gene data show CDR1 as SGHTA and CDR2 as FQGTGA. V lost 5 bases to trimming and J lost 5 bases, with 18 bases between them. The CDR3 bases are TGTGCCAGCAGCAACCGGGCAGGGGAGGGGACTGAAGCTTTCTTT. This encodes CASSNRAGEGTEAFF.

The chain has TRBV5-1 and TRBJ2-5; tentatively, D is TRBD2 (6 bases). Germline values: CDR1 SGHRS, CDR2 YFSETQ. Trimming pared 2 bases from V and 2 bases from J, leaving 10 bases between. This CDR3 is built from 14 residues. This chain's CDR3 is CASSFNSGQETQYF. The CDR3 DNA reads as TGCGCCAGCAGCTTCAATAGCGGTCAAGAGACCCAGTACTTC.

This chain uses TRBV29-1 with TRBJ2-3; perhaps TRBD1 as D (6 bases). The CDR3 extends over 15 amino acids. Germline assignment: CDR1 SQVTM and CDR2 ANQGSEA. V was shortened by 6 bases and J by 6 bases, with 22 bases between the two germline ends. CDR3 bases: TGCAGCGTCCCCGATCGACAGGCCGCATCGGATACGCAGTATTTT. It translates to CSVPDRQAASDTQYF.

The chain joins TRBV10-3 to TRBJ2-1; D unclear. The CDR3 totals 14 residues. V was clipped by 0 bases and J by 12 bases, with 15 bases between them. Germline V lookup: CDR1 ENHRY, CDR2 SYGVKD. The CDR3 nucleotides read TGTGCCATCAGTGAGTCCACAACTGACTTCGGGCAGTTCTTC. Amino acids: CAISESTTDFGQFF.

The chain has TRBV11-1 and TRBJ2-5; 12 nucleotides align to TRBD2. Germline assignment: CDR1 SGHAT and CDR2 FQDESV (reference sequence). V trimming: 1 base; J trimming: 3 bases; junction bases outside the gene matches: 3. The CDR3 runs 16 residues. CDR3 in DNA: TGTGCCAGCAGCTTAGGACTAGCGGGAGAGGAAGAGACCCAGTACTTC. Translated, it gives CASSLGLAGEEETQYF.

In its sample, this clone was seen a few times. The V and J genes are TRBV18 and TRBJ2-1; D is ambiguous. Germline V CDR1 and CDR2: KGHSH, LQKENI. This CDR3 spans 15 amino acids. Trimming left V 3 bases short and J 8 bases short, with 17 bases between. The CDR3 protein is CASSPSQAPSDEQFF. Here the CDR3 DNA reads TGTGCCAGCTCACCGAGCCAGGCCCCCTCGGATGAGCAGTTCTTC. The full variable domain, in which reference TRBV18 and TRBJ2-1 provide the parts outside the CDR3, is NAGVMQNPRHLVRRRGQEARLRCSPMKGHSHVYWYRQLPEEGLKFMVYLQKENIIDESGMPKERFSAEFPKEGPSILRIQQVVRGDSAAYFCASSPSQAPSDEQFFGPGTRLTVL.

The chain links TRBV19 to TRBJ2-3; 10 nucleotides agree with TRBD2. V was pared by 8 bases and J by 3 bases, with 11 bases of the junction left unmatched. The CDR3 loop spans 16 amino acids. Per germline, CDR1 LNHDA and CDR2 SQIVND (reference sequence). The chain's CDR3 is CASWELAGEGTDTQYF. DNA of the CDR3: TGTGCCAGTTGGGAGCTAGCGGGGGAGGGGACAGATACGCAGTATTTT.

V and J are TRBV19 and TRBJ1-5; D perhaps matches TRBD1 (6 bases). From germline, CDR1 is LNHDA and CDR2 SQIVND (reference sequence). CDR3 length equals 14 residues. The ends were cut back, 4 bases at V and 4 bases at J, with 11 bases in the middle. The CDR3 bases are TGTGCCAGTAGTAAACAGGGACCTAATCAGCCCCAGCATTTT. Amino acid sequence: CASSKQGPNQPQHF.